A single sample gave rise to the 20 T cell receptor beta chains below, sequenced in a study of beta chain features in type 1 diabetes. Every isolated RNA sample was fully reverse transcribed, so sequencing captured expressed TCRB transcripts. The assay was immunoSEQ multiplex PCR, and TCRdb's table has in-frame clones only and misses some. The sample carries 330,000 or so clones, around a fifth recorded once. The sequenced sample consisted of naive CD4+ T cells from blood. The receptors here all came from a woman aged 18 to 35 in good health.

The chain has TRBV30 and TRBJ1-5; D gene uncertain. In germline, CDR1 is GTSNPN, CDR2 SVGIG (reference sequence). The V gene lost 2 bases and the J gene lost 3 bases, with 14 bases spanning the gap. The CDR3 is 15 residues long. The CDR3 protein is CAWSPRLGNNQPQHF. The CDR3 region has the DNA TGTGCCTGGAGTCCGAGGTTGGGTAACAATCAGCCCCAGCATTTT. Full variable domain (missing parts from reference TRBV30 and TRBJ1-5): SQTIHQWPATLVQPVGSPLSLECTVEGTSNPNLYWYRQAAGRGLQLLFYSVGIGQISSEVPQNLSASRPQDRQFILSSKKLLLSDSGFYLCAWSPRLGNNQPQHFGDGTRLSIL.

The chain links TRBV30 to TRBJ2-7; a weak D match, TRBD2 (5 bases). This CDR3 contains 13 residues. CDR1 is GTSNPN and CDR2 is SVGIG in the germline V gene (reference sequence). The V and J ends lost 2 bases and 2 bases respectively, with 10 bases between them. The DNA of the CDR3 is TGTGCCTGGAGTCCGGACTTAACCTACGAGCAGTACTTC. Its translation: CAWSPDLTYEQYF.

The V and J genes are TRBV28 and TRBJ2-2; TRBD1 matches 10 bases. V was pared by 3 bases and J by 7 bases, with 8 bases of the junction left unmatched. CDR3 length equals 16 residues. Germline assignment: CDR1 MDHEN and CDR2 SYDVKM. The chain's CDR3 is CASSFETGGAGGELFF. CDR3 sequence (DNA): TGTGCCAGCAGTTTCGAGACAGGGGGCGCCGGCGGGGAGCTGTTTTTT.

The CDR3 nucleotides are TGTGCCAGCGGTGACAGGCTCACAGATACGCAGTATTTT. Its translation: CASGDRLTDTQYF. This chain connects TRBV27 to TRBJ2-3; D is possibly TRBD1 (6 bases). This CDR3 has 13 amino acids. The V gene's germline CDR1 is MNHEY and CDR2 SMNVEV (reference sequence). V lost 8 bases to trimming and J lost 2 bases, with 11 bases between them.

The rearrangement links TRBV25-1 to TRBJ1-1, with 8 bases aligning to TRBD1. After removal of 6 bases from V and 1 base from J, the junction contained 13 bases not matched to a gene. The CDR3 sequence is 17 residues long. CDR1 and CDR2 (germline): MGHDK, SYGVNS. CDR3: CASRPTGGLPPNTEAFF. Written as DNA, the CDR3 is TGTGCCAGCAGGCCAACAGGGGGGTTGCCTCCGAACACTGAAGCTTTCTTT.

V usage is TRBV5-1 and J usage is TRBJ2-1, with a possible D match to TRBD2 (6 bases). V lost 0 bases and J 3 bases, leaving 10 bases between the germline ends. The CDR3 is 15 amino acids. Germline V lookup: CDR1 SGHRS, CDR2 YFSETQ. Written as DNA, the CDR3 is TGCGCCAGCAGCTTGGCCACTAGCAACTACAATGAGCAGTTCTTC. This sequence encodes CASSLATSNYNEQFF.

The chain uses TRBV30 and TRBJ2-3; 12 positions match TRBD2. V gave up 2 bases and J gave up 3 bases; unmatched junction bases: 3. CDR1 and CDR2 from the germline V gene are GTSNPN and SVGIG (reference sequence). This CDR3 is 15 amino acids long. The chain's CDR3 is CAWSLAGGPTDTQYF. CDR3 nucleotide sequence: TGTGCCTGGAGTCTAGCGGGAGGGCCGACAGATACGCAGTATTTT.

Only a few counts were recorded for this clone. This rearrangement joins TRBV4-2 to TRBJ2-1; 7 nucleotides align to TRBD2. Germline V gene data show CDR1 as LGHNA and CDR2 as YNFKEQ. CDR3 length: 15 amino acids. V shed 1 base, J shed 6 bases, and the junction held 6 bases outside the gene matches. The CDR3 spells CASSQGQRDGNEQFF. The CDR3 nucleotides are TGTGCCAGCAGCCAAGGCCAGCGGGATGGCAATGAGCAGTTCTTC.

In its sample, this clone was seen a few times. The CDR3 DNA sequence: TGTGCCAGCAGCAAAGGGACAGCTCAAACCCAGGAGCAGTACTTC. This translates into CASSKGTAQTQEQYF. The rearrangement links TRBV7-2 to TRBJ2-7, with 7 bases lining up with TRBD1. The germline V gene has CDR1 SGHTA and CDR2 FQGNSA. J was trimmed by 7 bases and V by 5 bases; bases with no gene match: 14. This CDR3 has 15 residues.

This clone was counted only a few times. The genes are TRBV5-1 and TRBJ2-1; tentative D call: TRBD1 (6 bases). The CDR3 length is 16 residues. Trimming removed 6 bases at V and 10 bases at J, with 26 bases between. The germline CDR1 and CDR2 sequences are SGHRS and YFSETQ. In DNA form, the CDR3 reads TGCGCCAGCACCCAGGGGACGGGGTCACCGTCGCGCGAGCAGTTCTTC. Amino acids: CASTQGTGSPSREQFF.

The rearrangement links TRBV7-6 to TRBJ2-7; TRBD1 might be the D (5 bases). The germline V gene has CDR1 SGHVS and CDR2 FNYEAQ. The V gene lost 5 bases and the J gene lost 7 bases, with 12 bases spanning the gap. The CDR3 consists of 12 residues. The CDR3 protein is CASSQGTGEQYF. DNA of the CDR3: TGTGCCAGCAGCCAGGGAACAGGAGAGCAGTACTTC.

The chain joins TRBV11-2 to TRBJ2-4; 7 bases fit TRBD1. In germline, CDR1 is SGHAT, CDR2 FQNNGV. V lost 1 base, J lost 7 bases, and 7 bases stayed unmatched. The CDR3 is made up of 15 amino acids. CDR3 residues: CASSLVRDSPNIQYF. The CDR3 region has the DNA TGTGCCAGCAGCTTAGTCCGGGACAGTCCGAACATTCAGTACTTC.

The chain employs TRBV7-9 and TRBJ2-5; D is perhaps TRBD2 (5 bases). V gave up 0 bases and J gave up 3 bases, with 8 bases separating them. Germline V gives CDR1 SEHNR, CDR2 FQNEAQ (reference sequence). This CDR3 has 14 residues. The CDR3 loop reads CASSLAGGEETQYF. The CDR3 DNA follows: TGTGCCAGCAGCTTAGCAGGAGGAGAAGAGACCCAGTACTTC. Variable domain in full (rest from reference TRBV7-9 and TRBJ2-5): DTGVSQNPRHKITKRGQNVTFRCDPISEHNRLYWYRQTLGQGPEFLTYFQNEAQLEKSRLLSDRFSAERPKGSFSTLEIQRTEQGDSAMYLCASSLAGGEETQYFGPGTRLLVL.

The gene calls are TRBV7-2 and TRBJ2-1; 10 nucleotides line up with TRBD2. The CDR3 extends over 14 amino acids. V was clipped by 5 bases and J by 4 bases; unmatched bases: 2. CDR1 is SGHTA and CDR2 is FQGNSA in the germline V gene. The CDR3 coding sequence is TGTGCCAGCAGCCGGACTAGCGGTTACAATGAGCAGTTCTTC. Translated: CASSRTSGYNEQFF. Supplemented by reference TRBV7-2 and TRBJ2-1, the full variable domain reads GAGVSQSPSNKVTEKGKDVELRCDPISGHTALYWYRQSLGQGLEFLIYFQGNSAPDKSGLPSDRFSAERTGGSVSTLTIQRTQQEDSAVYLCASSRTSGYNEQFFGPGTRLTVL.

This rearrangement joins TRBV29-1 to TRBJ2-3; D may be TRBD2 (5 bases). CDR3 length: 15 residues. The germline gives CDR1 SQVTM, CDR2 ANQGSEA. V lost 2 bases and J 4 bases, leaving 16 bases between the germline ends. The CDR3: CSVELSGKRADTQYF. Written as DNA, the CDR3 is TGCAGCGTTGAATTATCCGGGAAGCGTGCAGATACGCAGTATTTT.

The rearrangement uses TRBV29-1 and TRBJ2-3, with a possible D match to TRBD1 (6 bases). Trimming took 6 bases from V and 2 from J, leaving 18 bases between them. CDR3 length: 15 residues. Germline CDR1 reads SQVTM; CDR2 reads ANQGSEA. In DNA form, the CDR3 reads TGCAGCGTCTCTTACAGGGCGATCTCCACAGATACGCAGTATTTT. Its translation is CSVSYRAISTDTQYF.

The chain couples TRBV5-1 to TRBJ2-1, with D tentatively TRBD1 (6 bases). The length of the CDR3 is 15 residues. V gave up 5 bases and J gave up 2 bases, with 14 bases separating them. Per the germline V gene, CDR1 is SGHRS and CDR2 is YFSETQ. CDR3 sequence (DNA): TGCGCCAGCAGGCTCACAGGGTCGCCCTACAATGAGCAGTTCTTC. Translation gives CASRLTGSPYNEQFF.

In this sample, this clone turned up a few times. At one end the junction does not follow the germline gene, possibly because of a read error. The J gene is TRBJ2-7, the V gene TRBV6-1; possibly TRBD2 for D (5 bases). CDR3 length: 12 amino acids. Per germline, CDR1 MNHNS and CDR2 SASEGT. The CDR3 DNA sequence: TGTGCCAGCGGAGGAGGACCTTACGCGCAGTACTTC. Protein sequence: CASGGGPYAQYF.

CDR3 region: CASSLLMTGGNEQFF. CDR3 sequence (DNA): TGTGCCAGCAGCCTTTTGATGACAGGTGGAAATGAGCAGTTCTTC. This chain uses TRBV6-1 with TRBJ2-1, with a weak D call TRBD1 (6 bases). This CDR3 contains 15 residues. Trimming left V 6 bases short and J 7 bases short, with 19 bases between. Germline V lookup: CDR1 MNHNS, CDR2 SASEGT.

CDR3 nucleotide sequence: TGTGCTAGTGGTTTGAGACTAGCGAGTGAGCAGTTCTTC. Amino acids: CASGLRLASEQFF. The genes are TRBV12-5 and TRBJ2-1, with 8 nucleotides matching TRBD2. Germline CDR1 reads LGHNT; CDR2 reads FRNRAP. The V segment lost 2 bases and the J segment 9 bases; nucleotides outside the gene matches: 3. This CDR3 is built from 13 residues. Full variable domain (outside the CDR3, taken from reference TRBV12-5 and TRBJ2-1): DARVTQTPRHKVTEMGQEVTMRCQPILGHNTVFWYRQTMMQGLELLAYFRNRAPLDDSGMPKDRFSAEMPDATLATLKIQPSEPRDSAVYFCASGLRLASEQFFGPGTRLTVL.